The text below deals with one TCR beta chain. Its antigen is currently not known. Base qualities are not recorded, but no much larger clone differs from it by a single base. CDR1 KGHSY and CDR2 FQNENV were looked up in the germline V gene. The junction carries 21 bases between V and J, which are trimmed by 0 bases and 0 bases respectively. Spanning cysteine to phenylalanine, the CDR3 consists of 20 amino acids. Only the CDR3 part of the read is kept: 60 bases, read in frame from the first base. The data originate from a study of regulatory and conventional T cells in breast cancer (dated by TCRdb to about 2015). The library came from PCR. Sequencing instrument: Illumina MiSeq. Through fastp at Q25 and MiXCR, TCRdb rebuilt clones from the public reads, retaining in-frame beta chains. Every distinct CDR3 protein forms one entry, paired with its most common genes and DNA. The sample contains over 15,000 distinct CDR3 sequences, around 30% of them found a single time. The top ten hold 1.5% to 2% of the sample.

The chain was built from TRBV16 and TRBJ2-1; the D segment could be TRBD1, given 6 matching bases. The sample was conventional T cells from blood. The clonotype was recovered from a female donor in good health. The base sequence is TGTGCCAGCAGCCAATCGAGAGGGGGTTGGCTAGCCGGCTCCTACAATGAGCAGTTCTTC. This yields the protein CASSQSRGGWLAGSYNEQFF. This CDR3, with the reference TRBV16 and TRBJ2-1 proteins standing in past its ends, gives the full variable domain GEEVAQTPKHLVRGEGQKAKLYCAPIKGHSYVFWYQQVLKNEFKFLISFQNENVFDETGMPKERFSAKCLPNSPCSLEIQATKLEDSAVYFCASSQSRGGWLAGSYNEQFFGPGTRLTVL.